This T cell receptor beta chain was profiled in a study of T-cell memory formation after mild COVID-19. About the research overall: TCR clusters mostly belonged to single donors.

Trimming removed 6 bases from V and 4 bases from J; junction bases left unmatched: 5. This CDR3 contains 14 residues. CDR1 and CDR2 from the germline V gene are LGHDT and YNNKEL (reference sequence). TCRdb processed the 5' RACE reads anew with MiXCR; each CDR3 protein has one entry. The repertoire has over 350,000 distinct CDR3 sequences, about 16% of them found once; the top ten carry about 22%. The receptor's source is a man aged 18 to 30 who had mild COVID-19 (a few samples of this study predate the infection). Cell type and time point are not known. J is TRBJ1-1 and V is TRBV3-1, with 10 bases aligning to TRBD1. The sample comprised PBMCs or a T cell subset sorted from them (not recorded which). The CDR3 DNA is TGTGCCAGCAGGGACAGGGGGAGAGGCACTGAAGCTTTCTTT. Protein sequence: CASRDRGRGTEAFF.